This T cell receptor beta chain was identified in a study of blood T cell repertoires in COVID-19. The ends were cut back, 3 bases at V and 1 base at J, with 9 bases in the middle. CDR1 SGHVS and CDR2 FQNEAQ come from the germline V gene. This CDR3 is 14 amino acids long. The data were produced by immunoSEQ multiplex PCR, yet TCRdb's version contains in-frame clones alone and is incomplete. The sample has fewer than 500,000 clones; about 90% are singletons. Those enrolled, adults aged 18 to 89 years, came from roughly 23 US areas. Cohort assignment relied on participant-reported clinical history. The sample consisted of PBMCs or T cells enriched from blood (not recorded which). The chain uses TRBV7-8 and TRBJ1-1, with D tentatively TRBD1 (6 bases). This receptor was taken from a young woman who had recovered from COVID-19. The CDR3 nucleotides are TGTGCCAGCAGCTTTACAGGGCAGAACACTGAAGCTTTCTTT. Translated: CASSFTGQNTEAFF.